The 5 T cell receptor beta chains given below trace back to one sample, sequenced in a study of blood T cell repertoires in COVID-19 (dated by TCRdb to the early 2020s). Receptor amplification or capture employed the immunoSEQ multiplex PCR assay. In TCRdb, the immuneACCESS table is reduced to in-frame sequences with V and J assigned. These tables do not hold every clone; where another copy was compared, an unresolved V gene accounts for under half, and the others remain unexplained. The sample table contains roughly 40,000 clones; only one count was recorded for roughly 76% of them. The ten largest clones take up roughly 7.9% of the sample. Sequenced input: peripheral blood. The receptors derive from a man aged 65 to 79 with active or convalescent COVID-19.

This clone was seen a single time. V is TRBV7-2 and J is TRBJ1-6; unclear D gene. The CDR3 has 12 residues. V lost 8 bases and J 14 bases, leaving 16 bases between the germline ends. Germline V gene lookup returns CDR1 SGHTA and CDR2 FQGNSA. CDR3 DNA sequence: TGTGCCAGCGGCCCCCCGGGTAGGACCCTCCACTTT. It translates to CASGPPGRTLHF.

The gene calls are TRBV21-1 and TRBJ1-3; TRBD1, as called in the table, went unchecked against the DNA. TRBV21-1 is annotated as a pseudogene. CDR3 size: 19 residues. The CDR3 coding sequence is TGTGCCAGCAGCGTCCGGGACAGGGGGCGCGGGGTCTCCGGAAACACCATATATTTT. Translating it yields CASSVRDRGRGVSGNTIYF.

This clone was seen a handful of times. The V and J genes are TRBV11-3 and TRBJ2-2; no firm D call. Trimming pared 2 bases from V and 0 bases from J, leaving 13 bases between. The V gene's germline CDR1 is SGHNT and CDR2 YENEEA. CDR3 length: 17 amino acids. CDR3 sequence reads: CASSLPPRFSNTGELFF. The CDR3 nucleotides are TGTGCCAGCAGCTTACCCCCGCGTTTCTCGAACACCGGGGAGCTGTTTTTT.

V usage is TRBV9 and J usage is TRBJ2-3; D not certain. The CDR3 extends over 15 amino acids. Germline V CDR1 and CDR2: SGDLS, YYNGEE. Trimming removed 1 base at V and 5 bases at J, with 14 bases between. CDR3 DNA sequence: TGTGCCAGCAGCGTAAGCCCGAGTCTGGTAGATACGCAGTATTTT. Translating it yields CASSVSPSLVDTQYF.

The chain employs TRBV28 and TRBJ2-7; no definite D call. Deletions cut 5 bases from V and 0 bases from J, with 2 bases between. Germline assignment: CDR1 MDHEN and CDR2 SYDVKM. The CDR3 totals 11 residues. The CDR3 is CASSRSYEQYF. The CDR3 DNA follows: TGTGCCAGCAGTCGCTCCTACGAGCAGTACTTC. Full variable domain (missing parts from reference TRBV28 and TRBJ2-7): DVKVTQSSRYLVKRTGEKVFLECVQDMDHENMFWYRQDPGLGLRLIYFSYDVKMKEKGDIPEGYSVSREKKERFSLILESASTNQTSMYLCASSRSYEQYFGPGTRLTVT.